This T cell receptor (beta chain) was documented in a study of T-cell memory formation after mild COVID-19. CDR3 size: 14 residues. Trimming took off 8 bases at V and 4 bases at J, with 17 bases between the two ends. Per germline, CDR1 MNHNS and CDR2 SASEGT. UMIs and sample barcodes were carried by the TCR alpha and TCR beta cDNA libraries that 5'RACE produced using constant-segment primers. TCRdb itself ran the 5' RACE reads through MiXCR, one entry per CDR3 protein. The data contain roughly 280,000 distinct CDR3 sequences, under 20% of them singletons. Findings of the study overall: Confirmation was lacking for SARS-CoV-2 specificity of second-wave clones that peaked on day 37. Memory sampled before infection contained some responding clones, suggesting cross-reactive memory joined.

This clonotype appeared many times. No antigen is known for it. This TCR derives from a young man who had mild COVID-19 (a few samples of this study predate the infection). Cell type and time point are not known. The sample was PBMCs or a T cell subset sorted from them (not recorded which). The gene calls are TRBV6-1 and TRBJ1-2; D ambiguous. This CDR3 is CASRLITAVYGYTF. The DNA of the CDR3 is TGTGCCAGCCGCCTCATTACAGCAGTCTATGGCTACACCTTC.